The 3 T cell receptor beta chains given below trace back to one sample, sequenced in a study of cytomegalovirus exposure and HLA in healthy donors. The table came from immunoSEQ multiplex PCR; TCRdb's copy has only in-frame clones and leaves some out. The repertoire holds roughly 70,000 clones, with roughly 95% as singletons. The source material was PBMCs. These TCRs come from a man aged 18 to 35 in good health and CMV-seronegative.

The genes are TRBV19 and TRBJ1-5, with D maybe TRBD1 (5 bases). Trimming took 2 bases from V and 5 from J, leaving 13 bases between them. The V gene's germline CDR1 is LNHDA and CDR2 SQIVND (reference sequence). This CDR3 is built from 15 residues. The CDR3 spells CASSITTAKYQPQHF. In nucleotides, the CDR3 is TGTGCCAGTAGTATAACGACAGCCAAATATCAGCCCCAGCATTTT.

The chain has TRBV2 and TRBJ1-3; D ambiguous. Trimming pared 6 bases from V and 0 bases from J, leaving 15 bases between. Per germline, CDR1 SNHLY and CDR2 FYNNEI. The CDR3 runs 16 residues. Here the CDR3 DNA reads TGTGCCAGCAGGAAGTCACTGAGGAACTCTGGAAACACCATATATTTT. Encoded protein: CASRKSLRNSGNTIYF. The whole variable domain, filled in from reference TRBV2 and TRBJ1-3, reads EPEVTQTPSHQVTQMGQEVILRCVPISNHLYFYWYRQILGQKVEFLVSFYNNEISEKSEIFDDQFSVERPDGSNFTLKIRSTKLEDSAMYFCASRKSLRNSGNTIYFGEGSWLTVV.

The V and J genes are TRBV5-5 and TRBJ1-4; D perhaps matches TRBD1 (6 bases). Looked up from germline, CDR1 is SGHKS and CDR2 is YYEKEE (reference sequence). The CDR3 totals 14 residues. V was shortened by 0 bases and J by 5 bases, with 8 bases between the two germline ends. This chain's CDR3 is CASSLGGQNEKLFF. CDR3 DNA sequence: TGTGCCAGCAGCTTGGGGGGGCAGAATGAAAAACTGTTTTTT.